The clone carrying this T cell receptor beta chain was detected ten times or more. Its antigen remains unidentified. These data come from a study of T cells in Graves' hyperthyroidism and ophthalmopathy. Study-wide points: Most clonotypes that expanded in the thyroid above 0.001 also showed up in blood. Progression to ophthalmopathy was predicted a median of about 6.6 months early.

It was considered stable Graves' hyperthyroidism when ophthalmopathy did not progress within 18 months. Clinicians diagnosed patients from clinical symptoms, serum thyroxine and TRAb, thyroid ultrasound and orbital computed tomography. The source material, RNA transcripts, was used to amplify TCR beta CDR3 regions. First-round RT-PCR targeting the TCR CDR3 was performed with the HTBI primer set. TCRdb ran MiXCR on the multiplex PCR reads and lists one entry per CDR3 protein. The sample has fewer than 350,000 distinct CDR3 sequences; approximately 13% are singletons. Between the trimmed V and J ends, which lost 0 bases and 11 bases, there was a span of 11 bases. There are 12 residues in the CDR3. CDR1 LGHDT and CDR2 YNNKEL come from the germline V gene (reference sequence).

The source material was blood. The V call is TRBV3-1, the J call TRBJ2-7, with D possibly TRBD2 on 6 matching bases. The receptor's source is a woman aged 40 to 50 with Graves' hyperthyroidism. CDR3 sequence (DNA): TGTGCCAGCAGCCAAGATTTCGGGAGAGAGTACTTC. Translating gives CASSQDFGREYF.